Below, one T cell receptor beta chain is given with its context. What it binds is not known. Its ends do not fully match the called genes, so a read error is possible. The data are from a study of somatic mutations in cytotoxic T cells in rheumatoid arthritis. The study, taken as a whole, reports: Which antigens the expanded CD8+ clones targeted was unknown. In about an eighth of the roughly 60 patients, the largest CD8+ clone exceeded 20% of CD8+ cells.

From germline, CDR1 is MDHEN and CDR2 SYDVKM. The CDR3 runs to 13 residues. Clones were sequenced by immunoSEQ multiplex PCR, and TCRdb holds only the in-frame ones, with some missing. This sample has about 9,000 clones, with 60% to 80% found just once. The sequence came from an adult with rheumatoid arthritis. The specimen was CD8+ T cells sorted from blood. The V and J genes are TRBV28 and TRBJ1-2; the D is unclear. The CDR3 spells CASTLRPGYGYTF. The CDR3 DNA reads as TGTGCCAGCACTTTACGCCCGGGCTATGGCTACACCTTC.